Presented here are 27 T cell receptor beta chains from one specimen sequenced in a study of OX40 agonist ivuxolimab in advanced cancers. Only in-frame clones appear in the TCRdb table, and some are missing; sequencing was by immunoSEQ multiplex PCR. The table records about 90,000 clones, about nine tenths of them present only once. Sequences were derived from CD4+ or CD8+ T cells sorted from blood, sampled in a trial of the OX40 agonist ivuxolimab. Source of these receptors: an adult with an advanced solid tumor such as melanoma, head and neck, liver or kidney cancer.

V is TRBV5-4 and J is TRBJ2-3; the match to TRBD2 covers 9 bases. This CDR3 spans 20 amino acids. Germline CDR1 is SGHNT and CDR2 is YYREEE (reference sequence). The junction had 16 bases not matched to a gene; V was cut back by 0 bases and J by 2 bases. CDR3 loop: CASSLELAGPPGGATDTQYF. In DNA, the CDR3 is TGTGCCAGCAGCTTGGAGCTAGCGGGGCCCCCCGGAGGGGCCACAGATACGCAGTATTTT.

The DNA of the CDR3 is TGCGCCAGCAGCTCATGGACTAGCGGGATCTACAATGAGCAGTTCTTC. Protein sequence: CASSSWTSGIYNEQFF. The chain carries TRBV5-1 and TRBJ2-1; TRBD2 matches 12 bases. The CDR3 is 16 amino acids. V trimming: 3 bases; J trimming: 3 bases; junction bases outside the gene matches: 4. Germline CDR1 is SGHRS and CDR2 is YFSETQ.

This chain uses TRBV9 with TRBJ2-5; 11 bases map to TRBD1. The tail of the sequence fits TRBJ2-7 better, so the J call may be wrong. Germline V gives CDR1 SGDLS, CDR2 YYNGEE. The length of the CDR3 is 15 residues. CDR3 protein: CASSEGQGVSYEQYF. DNA of the CDR3: TGTGCCAGCAGCGAGGGACAGGGGGTATCCTACGAGCAGTACTTC.

This clone appeared once. The rearrangement uses TRBV5-4 and TRBJ1-1; 8 bases agree with TRBD1. CDR3 size: 14 residues. Trimming cost V 4 bases and J 4 bases; bases outside gene matches: 6. In germline, CDR1 is SGHNT, CDR2 YYREEE (reference sequence). The CDR3 region has the DNA TGTGCCAGCAGCCTCTGGACAGGGCTCACTGAAGCTTTCTTT. Protein sequence: CASSLWTGLTEAFF.

The rearrangement links TRBV5-5 to TRBJ2-7; 7 nucleotides match TRBD2. Unmatched junction bases numbered 3, after V lost 3 bases and J lost 6 bases. Germline loops: CDR1 SGHKS, CDR2 YYEKEE (reference sequence). The CDR3 sequence is 12 residues long. The CDR3 region has the DNA TGTGCCAGCAGCTGGGAGGGAGCCGAGCAGTACTTC. Translation gives CASSWEGAEQYF.

This clone was counted only a few times. This chain uses TRBV18 with TRBJ2-7; possible D gene TRBD2, 5 bases. Germline V gene sequence: CDR1 KGHSH, CDR2 LQKENI. The V end was cut by 3 bases, the J end by 6 bases, with 6 bases between. The CDR3 contains 11 residues. As DNA, the CDR3 is TGTGCCAGCTCACCGGGGAGCGAGCAGTACTTC. The encoded protein is CASSPGSEQYF. Full variable domain (remainder filled in from reference TRBV18 and TRBJ2-7): NAGVMQNPRHLVRRRGQEARLRCSPMKGHSHVYWYRQLPEEGLKFMVYLQKENIIDESGMPKERFSAEFPKEGPSILRIQQVVRGDSAAYFCASSPGSEQYFGPGTRLTVT.

The chain carries TRBV7-3 and TRBJ2-1; D perhaps matches TRBD1 (6 bases). Per the germline V gene, CDR1 is SGHTA and CDR2 is FQGTGA. The length of the CDR3 is 15 residues. V dropped 4 bases and J dropped 0 bases, with 10 bases sitting between them. The CDR3 DNA is TGTGCCAGCAGCTCTCTAGGGGGCTCCTACAATGAGCAGTTCTTC. It codes for CASSSLGGSYNEQFF.

This clone is a singleton in its sample. The CDR3 loop is CASTRTGADHSGNTIYF. The DNA of the CDR3 is TGTGCCAGCACTCGGACAGGGGCCGACCACTCTGGAAACACCATATATTTT. This sequence joins TRBV9 and TRBJ1-3; the match to TRBD1 covers 9 bases. Trimming at V came to 6 bases and at J to 0 bases, leaving 10 bases not matched to a gene. The CDR3 contains 17 residues. Per the germline V gene, CDR1 is SGDLS and CDR2 is YYNGEE.

A single count supports this clone. CDR3 amino acids: CASSRPSSGGYNEQFF. The CDR3 DNA follows: TGCGCCAGCAGCCGCCCCTCTAGCGGGGGGTACAATGAGCAGTTCTTC. V is TRBV5-1 and J is TRBJ2-1, with 11 bases matching TRBD2. V dropped 4 bases and J dropped 4; count of bases not matched to a gene: 7. Germline V lookup: CDR1 SGHRS, CDR2 YFSETQ. CDR3 size: 16 residues. The variable domain in full, completed from reference TRBV5-1 and TRBJ2-1, reads KAGVTQTPRYLIKTRGQQVTLSCSPISGHRSVSWYQQTPGQGLQFLFEYFSETQRNKGNFPGRFSGRQFSNSRSEMNVSTLELGDSALYLCASSRPSSGGYNEQFFGPGTRLTVL.

The V and J genes are TRBV5-6 and TRBJ1-3; D is unclear. Between the trimmed V and J ends, which lost 2 bases and 0 bases, there was a span of 12 bases. Germline lookup yields CDR1 SGHDT and CDR2 YYEEEE. CDR3 length equals 16 residues. CDR3 nucleotides: TGTGCCAGCAGCTTTACTCAACCGCTCTCTGGAAACACCATATATTTT. This codes for CASSFTQPLSGNTIYF.

Relative to its sample, this clone is large. V and J are TRBV30 and TRBJ2-1, with TRBD2 identical over 9 bases. The V gene end was trimmed by 6 bases and the J gene end by 9 bases; junction bases not matched to a gene: 12. The CDR3 contains 14 residues. The germline V gene encodes CDR1 GTSNPN and CDR2 SVGIG (reference sequence). CDR3 protein: CACLGCGRASEQFF. The DNA of the CDR3 is TGTGCCTGCCTGGGTTGCGGGAGGGCCAGTGAGCAGTTCTTC.

V gene TRBV7-9 combines with J gene TRBJ2-1; D may be TRBD2 (5 bases). The CDR3 covers 14 residues. Trimming took off 1 base at V and 9 bases at J, with 13 bases between the two ends. The germline CDR1 and CDR2 sequences are SEHNR and FQNEAQ (reference sequence). The CDR3 DNA reads TGTGCCAGCAGCTTAGATTACGGGGTCGGTGAGCAGTTCTTC. This sequence encodes CASSLDYGVGEQFF.

V gene TRBV19 combines with J gene TRBJ1-3, with 11 bases that match TRBD1. The CDR3 has 18 amino acids. The germline V gene has CDR1 LNHDA and CDR2 SQIVND (reference sequence). V gave up 1 base and J gave up 1 base; unmatched junction bases: 6. CDR3 coding DNA: TGTGCCAGTAGTATAGGACCCGGGACAGGGGGTTCTGGAAACACCATATATTTT. Its translation is CASSIGPGTGGSGNTIYF.

With regard to this clone: The sample holds other DNA sequences that translate to the same CDR3. The V and J genes are TRBV27 and TRBJ1-2; perhaps TRBD1 as D (5 bases). The CDR3 has 12 residues. Germline V gene sequence: CDR1 MNHEY, CDR2 SMNVEV (reference sequence). Trimming took off 5 bases at V and 6 bases at J, with 10 bases between the two ends. As DNA, the CDR3 is TGTGCCAGCAGTGAGGGGAGCGATGGCTACACCTTC. As protein: CASSEGSDGYTF.

The chain employs TRBV7-6 and TRBJ2-7, with 7 nucleotides matching TRBD1. Germline V lookup: CDR1 SGHVS, CDR2 FNYEAQ. The CDR3 is made up of 15 amino acids. V lost 6 bases to trimming and J lost 0 bases; unmatched junction nucleotides: 8. CDR3: CASRKGGAGSYEQYF. For the CDR3, the DNA is TGTGCCAGCAGAAAAGGGGGCGCGGGCTCCTACGAGCAGTACTTC.

This clone was recorded only once. The genes are TRBV11-1 and TRBJ2-6; no clear D gene. The V end was cut by 5 bases, the J end by 4 bases, with 6 bases between. Looked up from germline, CDR1 is SGHAT and CDR2 is FQDESV (reference sequence). The CDR3 runs to 13 residues. As DNA, the CDR3 is TGTGCCAGCAGCCCCCCCGGGGCCAACGTCCTGACTTTC. Translated, it gives CASSPPGANVLTF.

The V and J genes are TRBV15 and TRBJ1-4; 8 positions match TRBD1. V shed 3 bases, J shed 6 bases, and the junction held 6 bases outside the gene matches. This CDR3 has 15 residues. From germline, CDR1 is LNHNV and CDR2 YYDKDF (reference sequence). CDR3 region: CATSSRTGQYEKLFF. The CDR3 nucleotides read TGTGCCACCAGCAGTCGGACAGGGCAGTATGAAAAACTGTTTTTT.

The chain couples TRBV5-4 to TRBJ2-2; D perhaps matches TRBD2 (6 bases). Between the trimmed V and J ends, which lost 5 bases and 3 bases, there was a span of 14 bases. The germline V gene encodes CDR1 SGHNT and CDR2 YYREEE (reference sequence). The CDR3 sequence is 15 residues long. The CDR3 nucleotides are TGTGCCAGCAGGGATAGCGGATCTTACACCGGGGAGCTGTTTTTT. Its protein is CASRDSGSYTGELFF.

The rearrangement joins TRBV7-3 to TRBJ1-3, with a tentative D call TRBD1 (5 bases). The CDR3 runs 13 residues. Per the germline V gene, CDR1 is SGHTA and CDR2 is FQGTGA. The V end was cut by 5 bases, the J end by 9 bases, with 14 bases between. CDR3 nucleotide sequence: TGTGCCAGCAGCCTCTGGGTCGGGGGCACCATATATTTT. This sequence encodes CASSLWVGGTIYF. Combining the CDR3 with reference TRBV7-3 and TRBJ1-3 gives the whole variable domain GAGVSQTPSNKVTEKGKYVELRCDPISGHTALYWYRQSLGQGPEFLIYFQGTGAADDSGLPNDRFFAVRPEGSVSTLKIQRTERGDSAVYLCASSLWVGGTIYFGEGSWLTVV.

The chain combines TRBV4-1 with TRBJ2-2; D is perhaps TRBD1 (5 bases). This CDR3 contains 15 residues. V was clipped by 1 base and J by 7 bases, with 13 bases between them. Looked up from germline, CDR1 is MGHRA and CDR2 is YSYEKL. The CDR3 region is CASSQAWGAGGELFF. CDR3 DNA sequence: TGCGCCAGCAGCCAAGCATGGGGCGCAGGCGGGGAGCTGTTTTTT.

The chain employs TRBV27 and TRBJ1-1; D gene unclear. The CDR3 totals 16 residues. Trimming shortened V by 8 bases and J by 3 bases, and 22 bases separated the two germline ends. The germline V gene has CDR1 MNHEY and CDR2 SMNVEV (reference sequence). The CDR3 sequence: CASSPYSAYRDTEAFF. The CDR3 region has the DNA TGTGCCAGCTCCCCTTACTCGGCATATCGGGACACTGAAGCTTTCTTT.

CDR3 sequence (DNA): TGTGCCAGTAGTAACGAGACAGGTTACCGCCATGGCTACACCTTC. This sequence encodes CASSNETGYRHGYTF. The rearrangement joins TRBV19 to TRBJ1-2; tentative D call: TRBD1 (6 bases). Germline V gene data show CDR1 as LNHDA and CDR2 as SQIVND (reference sequence). The V and J ends lost 4 bases and 6 bases respectively, with 18 bases between them. The CDR3 covers 15 residues. Full variable domain (missing parts from reference TRBV19 and TRBJ1-2): DGGITQSPKYLFRKEGQNVTLSCEQNLNHDAMYWYRQDPGQGLRLIYYSQIVNDFQKGDIAEGYSVSREKKESFPLTVTSAQKNPTAFYLCASSNETGYRHGYTFGSGTRLTVV.

The chain is built from TRBV7-3 and TRBJ2-3, with D perhaps matching TRBD1 (6 bases). V dropped 6 bases and J dropped 4 bases, with 17 bases sitting between them. The CDR3 runs to 15 residues. Germline V gene sequence: CDR1 SGHTA, CDR2 FQGTGA. The CDR3 coding sequence is TGTGCCAGCAGTCCCGACAGGTCCCGTGCAGATACGCAGTATTTT. Translation gives CASSPDRSRADTQYF.

This clone was detected a few times. The chain uses TRBV7-9 and TRBJ2-7; the match to TRBD1 covers 8 bases. The CDR3 spans 13 residues. Germline-derived CDR1 and CDR2 are SEHNR and FQNEAQ (reference sequence). After removal of 7 bases from V and 2 bases from J, the junction contained 4 bases not matched to a gene. The CDR3 sequence: CASMRTGTYEQYF. Written as DNA, the CDR3 is TGTGCCAGCATGCGGACAGGGACCTACGAGCAGTACTTC.

As DNA, the CDR3 is TGTGCCATCAGGCCGGGTAGCGGGAGAGGTAACATTCAGTACTTC. Translation: CAIRPGSGRGNIQYF. The chain is built from TRBV10-3 and TRBJ2-4, with 9 bases lining up with TRBD2. V gave up 6 bases and J gave up 7 bases; unmatched junction bases: 10. CDR1 is ENHRY, CDR2 SYGVKD, per germline. The CDR3 length is 15 residues.

The gene calls are TRBV13 and TRBJ2-7, with a weak D call TRBD1 (6 bases). Deletions cut 7 bases from V and 0 bases from J, with 13 bases between. This CDR3 has 14 residues. From germline, CDR1 is PRHDT and CDR2 FYEKMQ (reference sequence). CDR3 nucleotides: TGTGCCAGCACCGCCTTAGGGGGCTCCTACGAGCAGTACTTC. It specifies CASTALGGSYEQYF.

J is TRBJ2-2 and V is TRBV7-9; 8 nucleotides align to TRBD1. CDR1 is SEHNR and CDR2 is FQNEAQ in the germline V gene (reference sequence). Trimming at V came to 2 bases and at J to 7 bases, leaving 6 bases not matched to a gene. This CDR3 region has 15 residues. CDR3 nucleotide sequence: TGTGCCAGCAGCTTACCAGACAGGGGTATCGGGGAGCTGTTTTTT. Translated, it gives CASSLPDRGIGELFF.